The source of this TCR beta chain is a study of beta chain features in type 1 diabetes. Study results and caveats: Researchers report that Type 1 diabetes patients had moderately but significantly shorter TCRB CDR3s across all four CD4+ subsets.

As every portion of the isolated RNA was reverse transcribed, the sequencing read expressed TCRB transcripts. Sequenced by immunoSEQ multiplex PCR; TCRdb stores in-frame clones only, minus some. Of more than 100,000 clones listed, under 30% are singletons. Remarks on this clone: Its antigen is as yet unknown.

Trimming took off 7 bases at V and 12 bases at J, with 13 bases between the two ends. This CDR3 is built from 11 residues. Germline V CDR1 and CDR2: MDHEN, SYDVKM. The sequenced material came from central memory CD4+ T cells from blood. The gene calls are TRBV28 and TRBJ2-1, with D maybe TRBD1 (5 bases). The source is a woman aged 18-29 years with type 1 diabetes. CDR3 sequence reads: CASNRLGWQFF. CDR3 bases: TGTGCCAGCAACAGGTTAGGTTGGCAGTTCTTC.